This TCR beta chain was documented in a study of beta chain features in type 1 diabetes. General observations from the study: Reduced insertions and increased deletions marked VDJ junctions in type 1 diabetes patients. Shorter TCRB CDR3s, moderately but significantly so, marked every one of the four CD4+ subsets in Type 1 diabetes patients.

Expressed TCRB transcripts were sequenced because the isolated RNA had all been reverse transcribed beforehand. Deep immunoSEQ sequencing covered naive, central memory and regulatory T cell samples. The protocol was immunoSEQ multiplex PCR, while the TCRdb copy is restricted to in-frame clones and leaves out a portion. Seen here are 900,000 or so clones, around a sixth observed once, and the top ten hold 0.02% to 0.025%. With regard to this clone: Its antigen is unknown.

Germline-derived CDR1 and CDR2 are LGHNA and YSLEER. The CDR3 is 14 amino acids. J gave up 8 bases and V 4 bases, and 5 bases lay outside the gene matches. The source material was naive CD4+ T cells from blood. The chain couples TRBV4-3 to TRBJ1-4; 9 bases fit TRBD1. The clonotype comes from a woman younger than 35 in good health. The CDR3, as DNA: TGCGCCAGCAGCCTGGGACAGGGTAGGGAAAAACTGTTTTTT. Protein sequence: CASSLGQGREKLFF.